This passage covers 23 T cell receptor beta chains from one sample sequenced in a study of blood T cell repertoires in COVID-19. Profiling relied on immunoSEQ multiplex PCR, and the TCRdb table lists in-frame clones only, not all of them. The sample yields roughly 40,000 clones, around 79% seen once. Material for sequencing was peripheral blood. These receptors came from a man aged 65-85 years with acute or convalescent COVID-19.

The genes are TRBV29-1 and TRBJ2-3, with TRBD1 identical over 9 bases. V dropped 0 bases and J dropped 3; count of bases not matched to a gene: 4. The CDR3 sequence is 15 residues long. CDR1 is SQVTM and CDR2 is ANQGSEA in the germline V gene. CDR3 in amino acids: CSVEDLGQGTDTQYF. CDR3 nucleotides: TGCAGCGTTGAAGATCTGGGACAGGGTACAGATACGCAGTATTTT.

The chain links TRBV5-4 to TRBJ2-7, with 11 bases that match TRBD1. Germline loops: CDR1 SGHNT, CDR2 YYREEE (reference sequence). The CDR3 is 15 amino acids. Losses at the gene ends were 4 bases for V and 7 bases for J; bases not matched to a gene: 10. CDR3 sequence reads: CASSPTPDRGREQYF. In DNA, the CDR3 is TGTGCCAGCAGCCCGACCCCGGACAGGGGGCGAGAGCAGTACTTC.

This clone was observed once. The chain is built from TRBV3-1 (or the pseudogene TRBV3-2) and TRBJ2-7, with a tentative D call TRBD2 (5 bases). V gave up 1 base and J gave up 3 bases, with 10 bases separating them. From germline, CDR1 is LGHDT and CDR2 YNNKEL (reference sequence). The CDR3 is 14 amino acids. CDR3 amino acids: CASSQGGSFYEQYF. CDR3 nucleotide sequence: TGTGCCAGCAGCCAAGGTGGGAGCTTCTACGAGCAGTACTTC.

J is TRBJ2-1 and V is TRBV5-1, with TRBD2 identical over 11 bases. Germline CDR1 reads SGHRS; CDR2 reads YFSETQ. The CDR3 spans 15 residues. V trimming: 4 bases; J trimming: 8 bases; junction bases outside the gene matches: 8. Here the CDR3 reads CASSETTSGIHEQFF. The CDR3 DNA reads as TGCGCCAGCAGCGAAACGACTAGCGGGATTCATGAGCAGTTCTTC. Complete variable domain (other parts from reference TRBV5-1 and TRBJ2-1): KAGVTQTPRYLIKTRGQQVTLSCSPISGHRSVSWYQQTPGQGLQFLFEYFSETQRNKGNFPGRFSGRQFSNSRSEMNVSTLELGDSALYLCASSETTSGIHEQFFGPGTRLTVL.

This CDR3 reads CASSLGTGTNEQFF. The CDR3, as DNA: TGTGCCAGCAGCTTGGGGACAGGGACCAATGAGCAGTTCTTC. V and J are TRBV7-9 and TRBJ2-1; 9 bases align to TRBD1. The CDR3 runs to 14 residues. The V gene's germline CDR1 is SEHNR and CDR2 FQNEAQ (reference sequence). The J segment lost 6 bases and the V segment lost 3 bases, leaving 3 bases of the junction unmatched.

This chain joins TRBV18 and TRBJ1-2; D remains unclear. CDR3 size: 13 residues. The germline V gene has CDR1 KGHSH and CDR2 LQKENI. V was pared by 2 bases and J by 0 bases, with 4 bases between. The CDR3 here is CASSPTANYGYTF. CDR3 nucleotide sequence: TGTGCCAGCTCACCAACGGCTAACTATGGCTACACCTTC.

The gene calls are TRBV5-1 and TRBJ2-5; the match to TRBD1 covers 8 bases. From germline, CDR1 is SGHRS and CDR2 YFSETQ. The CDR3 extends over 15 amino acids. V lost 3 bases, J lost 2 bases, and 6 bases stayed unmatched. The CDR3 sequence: CASSSTGGSQETQYF. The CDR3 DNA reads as TGCGCCAGCAGCTCTACAGGGGGATCTCAAGAGACCCAGTACTTC. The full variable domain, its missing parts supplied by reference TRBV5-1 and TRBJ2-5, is KAGVTQTPRYLIKTRGQQVTLSCSPISGHRSVSWYQQTPGQGLQFLFEYFSETQRNKGNFPGRFSGRQFSNSRSEMNVSTLELGDSALYLCASSSTGGSQETQYFGPGTRLLVL.

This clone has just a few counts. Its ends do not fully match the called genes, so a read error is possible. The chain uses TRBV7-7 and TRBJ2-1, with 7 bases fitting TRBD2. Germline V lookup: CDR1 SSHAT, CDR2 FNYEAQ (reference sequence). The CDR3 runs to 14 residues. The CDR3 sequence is CASSLDGPSGEQFF. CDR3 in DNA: TGTGCTAGCAGCTTAGACGGGCCTAGCGGAGAGCAGTTCTTC.

The CDR3 bases are TGTGCCACCAGTCCAGGGTCCTACGAGCAGTACTTC. Amino acids: CATSPGSYEQYF. J is TRBJ2-7 and V is TRBV24-1; possible D gene TRBD1, 5 bases. The CDR3 contains 12 residues. Germline-derived CDR1 and CDR2 are KGHDR and SFDVKD. V gave up 6 bases and J gave up 1 base, with 6 bases separating them.

DNA for the CDR3: TGTGCCAGCTCACCACCGGGACTAGCGGAGACCTACGAGCAGTACTTC. Translating it yields CASSPPGLAETYEQYF. This chain links TRBV18 with TRBJ2-7; 11 bases match TRBD2. CDR1 is KGHSH and CDR2 is LQKENI in the germline V gene. The J segment lost 2 bases and the V segment lost 0 bases, leaving 3 bases of the junction unmatched. The CDR3 has 16 amino acids.

The CDR3 nucleotides are TGTGCCAGCAGCTTAGTGGCGACGGGCACTGAAGCTTTCTTT. It specifies CASSLVATGTEAFF. V usage is TRBV7-2 and J usage is TRBJ1-1; D is unclear. CDR1 and CDR2 from the germline V gene are SGHTA and FQGNSA. The CDR3 runs 14 residues. The ends were cut back, 1 base at V and 4 bases at J, with 10 bases in the middle.

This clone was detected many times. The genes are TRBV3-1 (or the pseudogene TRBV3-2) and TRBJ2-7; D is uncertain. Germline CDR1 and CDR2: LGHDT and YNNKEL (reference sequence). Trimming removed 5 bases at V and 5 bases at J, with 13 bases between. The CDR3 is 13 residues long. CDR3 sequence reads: CASSVPESHEQYF. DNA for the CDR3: TGTGCCAGCAGCGTCCCGGAGTCCCACGAGCAGTACTTC.

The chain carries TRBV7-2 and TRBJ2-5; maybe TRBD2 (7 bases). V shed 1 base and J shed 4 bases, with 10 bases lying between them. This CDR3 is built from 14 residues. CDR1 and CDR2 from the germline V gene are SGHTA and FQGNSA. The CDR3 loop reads CASSLGGGLETQYF. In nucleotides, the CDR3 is TGTGCCAGCAGCTTAGGGGGGGGGCTAGAGACCCAGTACTTC.

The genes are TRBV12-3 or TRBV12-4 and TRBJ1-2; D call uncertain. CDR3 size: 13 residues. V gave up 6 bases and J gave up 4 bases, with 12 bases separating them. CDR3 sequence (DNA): TGTGCCAGCAGGGTCCTGGCGGGCTATGGCTACACCTTC. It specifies CASRVLAGYGYTF.

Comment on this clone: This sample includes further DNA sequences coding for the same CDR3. In DNA form, the CDR3 reads TGTGCCAGCAGTTACTCGGAGAGCAATCAGCCCCAGCATTTT. Translation: CASSYSESNQPQHF. This chain uses TRBV6-5 with TRBJ1-5; D is unresolved. Trimming took 0 bases from V and 1 from J, leaving 4 bases between them. Germline V gene lookup returns CDR1 MNHEY and CDR2 SVGAGI. This CDR3 spans 14 amino acids.

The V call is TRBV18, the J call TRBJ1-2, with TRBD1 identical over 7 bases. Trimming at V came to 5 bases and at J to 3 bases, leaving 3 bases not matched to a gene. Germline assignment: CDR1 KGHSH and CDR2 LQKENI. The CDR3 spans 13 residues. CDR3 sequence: CASSSDRDYGYTF. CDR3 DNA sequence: TGTGCCAGCTCATCTGACAGGGACTATGGCTACACCTTC.

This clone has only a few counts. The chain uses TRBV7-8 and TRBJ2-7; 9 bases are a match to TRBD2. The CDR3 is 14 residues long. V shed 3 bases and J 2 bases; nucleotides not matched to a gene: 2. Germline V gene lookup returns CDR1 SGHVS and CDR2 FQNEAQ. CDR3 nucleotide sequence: TGTGCCAGCAGCTTTAGCGGGAGCACCTACGAGCAGTACTTC. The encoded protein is CASSFSGSTYEQYF.

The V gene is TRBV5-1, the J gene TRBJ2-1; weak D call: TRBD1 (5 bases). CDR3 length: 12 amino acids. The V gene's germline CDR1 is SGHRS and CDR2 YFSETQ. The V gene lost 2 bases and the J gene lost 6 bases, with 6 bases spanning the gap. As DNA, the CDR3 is TGCGCCAGCAGCTTCCAGGGCAATGAGCAGTTCTTC. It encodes CASSFQGNEQFF. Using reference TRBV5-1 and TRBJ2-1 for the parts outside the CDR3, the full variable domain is KAGVTQTPRYLIKTRGQQVTLSCSPISGHRSVSWYQQTPGQGLQFLFEYFSETQRNKGNFPGRFSGRQFSNSRSEMNVSTLELGDSALYLCASSFQGNEQFFGPGTRLTVL.

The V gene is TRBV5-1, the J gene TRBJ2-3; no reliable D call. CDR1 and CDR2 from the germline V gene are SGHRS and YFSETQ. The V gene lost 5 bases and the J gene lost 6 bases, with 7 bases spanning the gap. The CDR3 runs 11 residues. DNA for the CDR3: TGCGCCAGCAGAGACTCGGATACGCAGTATTTT. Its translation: CASRDSDTQYF.

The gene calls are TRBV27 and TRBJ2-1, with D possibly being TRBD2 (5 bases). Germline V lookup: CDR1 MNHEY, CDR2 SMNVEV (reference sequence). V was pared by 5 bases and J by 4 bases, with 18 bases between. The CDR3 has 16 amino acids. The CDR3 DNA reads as TGTGCCAGCAGTCGTAGAATGGACTCCCGGTACAATGAGCAGTTCTTC. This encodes CASSRRMDSRYNEQFF.

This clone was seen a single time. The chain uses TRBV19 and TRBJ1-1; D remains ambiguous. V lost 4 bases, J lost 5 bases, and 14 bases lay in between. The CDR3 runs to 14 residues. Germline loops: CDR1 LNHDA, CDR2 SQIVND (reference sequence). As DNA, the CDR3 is TGTGCCAGTAGTAACCCTACGACGGGAACTGAAGCTTTCTTT. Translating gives CASSNPTTGTEAFF.

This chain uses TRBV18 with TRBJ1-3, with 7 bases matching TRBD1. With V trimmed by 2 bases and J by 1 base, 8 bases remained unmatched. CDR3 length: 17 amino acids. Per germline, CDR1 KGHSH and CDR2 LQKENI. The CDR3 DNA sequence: TGTGCCAGCTCACCAGTGGGACAGAGCCCATCTGGAAACACCATATATTTT. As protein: CASSPVGQSPSGNTIYF.

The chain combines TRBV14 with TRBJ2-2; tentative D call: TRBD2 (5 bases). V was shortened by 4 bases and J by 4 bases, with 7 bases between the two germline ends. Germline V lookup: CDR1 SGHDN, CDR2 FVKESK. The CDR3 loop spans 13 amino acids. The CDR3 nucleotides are TGTGCCAGCAGCCTACTAGTCACCGGGGAGCTGTTTTTT. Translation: CASSLLVTGELFF.